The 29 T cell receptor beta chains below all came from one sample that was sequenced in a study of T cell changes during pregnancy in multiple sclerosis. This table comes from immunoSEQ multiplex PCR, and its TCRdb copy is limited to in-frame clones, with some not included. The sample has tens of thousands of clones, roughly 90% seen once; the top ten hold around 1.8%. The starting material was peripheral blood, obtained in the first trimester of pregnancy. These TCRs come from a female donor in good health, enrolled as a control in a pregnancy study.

CDR3: CASSFNAGQETQYF. Here the CDR3 DNA reads TGTGCCAGCAGCTTTAATGCAGGACAAGAGACCCAGTACTTC. The chain links TRBV13 to TRBJ2-5, with D unclear. Germline V CDR1 and CDR2: PRHDT, FYEKMQ (reference sequence). V was trimmed by 3 bases and J by 2 bases, leaving 10 bases between them. The CDR3 sequence is 14 residues long. The full variable domain, in which reference TRBV13 and TRBJ2-5 provide the parts outside the CDR3, is AAGVIQSPRHLIKEKRETATLKCYPIPRHDTVYWYQQGPGQDPQFLISFYEKMQSDKGSIPDRFSAQQFSDYHSELNMSSLELGDSALYFCASSFNAGQETQYFGPGTRLLVL.

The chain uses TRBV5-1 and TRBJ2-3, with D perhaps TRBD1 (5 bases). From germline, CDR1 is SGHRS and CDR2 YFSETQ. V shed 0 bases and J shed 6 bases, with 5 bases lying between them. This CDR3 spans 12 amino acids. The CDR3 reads CASSLEGDTQYF. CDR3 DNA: TGCGCCAGCAGCTTGGAGGGGGATACGCAGTATTTT.

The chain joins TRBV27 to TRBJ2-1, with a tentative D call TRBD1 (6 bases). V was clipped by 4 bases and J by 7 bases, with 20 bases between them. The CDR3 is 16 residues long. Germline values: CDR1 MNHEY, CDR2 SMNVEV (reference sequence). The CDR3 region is CASSSDRTLAMNEQFF. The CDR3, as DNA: TGTGCCAGCAGTTCCGACAGGACCCTCGCCATGAATGAGCAGTTCTTC.

CDR3 DNA sequence: TGTGCTAGTGGTTTAAGCGGGACGGGCACCTATGGCTACACCTTC. Its translation: CASGLSGTGTYGYTF. The chain recombines TRBV12-5 with TRBJ1-2, with a possible D match to TRBD1 (5 bases). This CDR3 is 15 amino acids long. The germline CDR1 and CDR2 sequences are LGHNT and FRNRAP. V was pared by 3 bases and J by 4 bases, with 15 bases between.

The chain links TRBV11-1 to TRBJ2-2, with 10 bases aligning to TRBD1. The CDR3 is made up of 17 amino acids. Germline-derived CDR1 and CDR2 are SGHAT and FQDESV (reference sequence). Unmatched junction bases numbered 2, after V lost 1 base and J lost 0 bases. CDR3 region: CASSLVGTGANTGELFF. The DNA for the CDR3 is TGTGCCAGCAGCTTAGTAGGGACAGGGGCGAACACCGGGGAGCTGTTTTTT.

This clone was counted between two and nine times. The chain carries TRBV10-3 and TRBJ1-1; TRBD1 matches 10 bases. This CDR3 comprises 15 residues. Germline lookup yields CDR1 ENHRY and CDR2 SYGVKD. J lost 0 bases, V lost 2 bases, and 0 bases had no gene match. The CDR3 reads CAISEGQGVNTEAFF. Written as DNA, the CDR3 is TGTGCCATCAGTGAGGGACAGGGGGTGAACACTGAAGCTTTCTTT.

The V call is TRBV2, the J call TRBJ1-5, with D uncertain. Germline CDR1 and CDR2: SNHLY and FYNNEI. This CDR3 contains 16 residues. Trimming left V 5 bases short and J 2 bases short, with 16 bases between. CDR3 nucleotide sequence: TGTGCCAGCAGTCCTCGTCTTGGAGAGGGCAATCAGCCCCAGCATTTT. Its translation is CASSPRLGEGNQPQHF.

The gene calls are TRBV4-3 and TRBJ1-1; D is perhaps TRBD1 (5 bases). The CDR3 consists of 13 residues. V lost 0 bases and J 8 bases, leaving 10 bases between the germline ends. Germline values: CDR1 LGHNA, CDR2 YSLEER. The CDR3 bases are TGCGCCAGCAGCCAAGAATACAGGCTCGAAGCTTTCTTT. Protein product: CASSQEYRLEAFF.

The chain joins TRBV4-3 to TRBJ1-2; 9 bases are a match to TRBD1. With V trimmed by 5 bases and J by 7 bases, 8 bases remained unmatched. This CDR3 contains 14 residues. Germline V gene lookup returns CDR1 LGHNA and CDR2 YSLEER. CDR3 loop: CASSSARDRAGYTF. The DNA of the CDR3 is TGCGCCAGCAGCAGCGCTCGGGACAGGGCTGGCTACACCTTC.

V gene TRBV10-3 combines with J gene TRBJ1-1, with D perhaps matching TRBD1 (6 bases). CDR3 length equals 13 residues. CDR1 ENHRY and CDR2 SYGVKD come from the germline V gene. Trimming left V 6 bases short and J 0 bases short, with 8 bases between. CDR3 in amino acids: CAIRRTVNTEAFF. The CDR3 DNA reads TGTGCCATCAGAAGGACAGTGAACACTGAAGCTTTCTTT.

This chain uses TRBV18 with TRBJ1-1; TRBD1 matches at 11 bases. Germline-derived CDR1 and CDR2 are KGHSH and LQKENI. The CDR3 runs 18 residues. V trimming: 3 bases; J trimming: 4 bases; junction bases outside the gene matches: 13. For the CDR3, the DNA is TGTGCCAGCTCACCTTTACTTACCCGGGGACAGGGGGGCACTGAAGCTTTCTTT. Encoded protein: CASSPLLTRGQGGTEAFF.

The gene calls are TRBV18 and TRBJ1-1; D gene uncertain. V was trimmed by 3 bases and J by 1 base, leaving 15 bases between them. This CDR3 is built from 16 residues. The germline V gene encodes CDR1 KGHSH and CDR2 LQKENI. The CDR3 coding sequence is TGTGCCAGCTCACCCGTTAGTTCTTTATGGAACACTGAAGCTTTCTTT. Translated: CASSPVSSLWNTEAFF. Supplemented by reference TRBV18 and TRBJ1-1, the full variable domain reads NAGVMQNPRHLVRRRGQEARLRCSPMKGHSHVYWYRQLPEEGLKFMVYLQKENIIDESGMPKERFSAEFPKEGPSILRIQQVVRGDSAAYFCASSPVSSLWNTEAFFGQGTRLTVV.

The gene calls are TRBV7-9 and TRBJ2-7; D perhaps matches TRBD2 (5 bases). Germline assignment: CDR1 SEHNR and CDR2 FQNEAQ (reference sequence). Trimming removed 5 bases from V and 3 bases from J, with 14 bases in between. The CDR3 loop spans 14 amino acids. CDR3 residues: CASSLGSGNYEQYF. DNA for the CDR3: TGTGCCAGCAGCCTTGGGAGCGGCAACTACGAGCAGTACTTC.

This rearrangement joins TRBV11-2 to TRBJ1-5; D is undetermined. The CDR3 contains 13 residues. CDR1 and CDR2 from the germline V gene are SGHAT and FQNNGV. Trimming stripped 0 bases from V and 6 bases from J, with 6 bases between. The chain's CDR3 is CASSLDRSQPQHF. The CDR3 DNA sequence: TGTGCCAGCAGCTTAGATCGGAGTCAGCCCCAGCATTTT.

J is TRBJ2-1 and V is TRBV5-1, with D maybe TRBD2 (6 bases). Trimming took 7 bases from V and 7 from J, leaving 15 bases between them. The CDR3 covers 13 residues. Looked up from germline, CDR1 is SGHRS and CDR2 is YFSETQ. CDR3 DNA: TGCGCCAGCGGAGAGACTAGAAGGAATGAGCAGTTCTTC. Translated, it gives CASGETRRNEQFF.

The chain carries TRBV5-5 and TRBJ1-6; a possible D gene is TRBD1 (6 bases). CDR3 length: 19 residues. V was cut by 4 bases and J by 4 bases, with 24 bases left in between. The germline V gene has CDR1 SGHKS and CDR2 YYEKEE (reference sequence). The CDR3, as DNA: TGTGCCAGCAGCCCACAGGGAGCCAACCTCGAGGGGTATAATTCACCCCTCCACTTT. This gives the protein CASSPQGANLEGYNSPLHF.

CDR3 in DNA: TGTGCCACTCTCCCAGGACAGGAATTTCGTCTTTGGTATGGCTACACCTTC. Residues: CATLPGQEFRLWYGYTF. This chain connects TRBV28 to TRBJ1-2; TRBD1 aligns across 7 bases. The germline V gene has CDR1 MDHEN and CDR2 SYDVKM. V lost 10 bases and J lost 5; bases outside the gene matches: 22. The CDR3 runs 17 residues.

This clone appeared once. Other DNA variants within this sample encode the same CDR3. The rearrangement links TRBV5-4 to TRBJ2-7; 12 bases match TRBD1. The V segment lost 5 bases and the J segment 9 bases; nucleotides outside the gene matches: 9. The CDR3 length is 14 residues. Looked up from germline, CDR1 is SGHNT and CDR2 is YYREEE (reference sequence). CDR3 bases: TGTGCCAGCAGACCGCCGGGACAGGGGGCCGGGCAGTACTTC. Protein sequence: CASRPPGQGAGQYF.

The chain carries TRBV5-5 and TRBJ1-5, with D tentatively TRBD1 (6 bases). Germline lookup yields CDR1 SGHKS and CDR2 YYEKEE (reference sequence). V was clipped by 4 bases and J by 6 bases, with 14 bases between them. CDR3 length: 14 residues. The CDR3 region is CASSLQGLVQPQHF. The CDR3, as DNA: TGTGCCAGCAGCCTACAGGGTTTGGTTCAGCCCCAGCATTTT. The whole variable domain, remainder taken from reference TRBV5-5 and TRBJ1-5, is DAGVTQSPTHLIKTRGQQVTLRCSPISGHKSVSWYQQVLGQGPQFIFQYYEKEERGRGNFPDRFSARQFPNYSSELNVNALLLGDSALYLCASSLQGLVQPQHFGDGTRLSIL.

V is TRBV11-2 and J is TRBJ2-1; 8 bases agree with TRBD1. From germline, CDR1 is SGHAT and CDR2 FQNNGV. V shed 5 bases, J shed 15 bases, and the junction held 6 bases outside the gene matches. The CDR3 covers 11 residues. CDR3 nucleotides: TGTGCCAGCAGCCCCGGGACAGGCTCGTTCTTC. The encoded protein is CASSPGTGSFF.

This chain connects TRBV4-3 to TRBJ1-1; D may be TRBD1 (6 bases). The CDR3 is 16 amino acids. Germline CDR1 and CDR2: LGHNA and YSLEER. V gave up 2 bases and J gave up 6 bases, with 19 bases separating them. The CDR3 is CASSQTFDRQVAEAFF. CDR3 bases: TGCGCCAGCAGCCAAACCTTTGACAGGCAGGTGGCTGAAGCTTTCTTT.

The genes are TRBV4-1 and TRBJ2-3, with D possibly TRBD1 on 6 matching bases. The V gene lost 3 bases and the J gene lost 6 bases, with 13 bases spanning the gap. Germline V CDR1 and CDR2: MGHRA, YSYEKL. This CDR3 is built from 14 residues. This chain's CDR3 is CASSQATQGDTQYF. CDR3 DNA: TGCGCCAGCAGCCAGGCGACCCAGGGGGATACGCAGTATTTT.

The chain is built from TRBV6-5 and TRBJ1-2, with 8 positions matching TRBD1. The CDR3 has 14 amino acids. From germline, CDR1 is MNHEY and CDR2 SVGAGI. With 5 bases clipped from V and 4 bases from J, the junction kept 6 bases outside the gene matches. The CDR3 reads CASSQPGTGYGYTF. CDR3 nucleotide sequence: TGTGCCAGCAGTCAGCCCGGGACAGGCTATGGCTACACCTTC.

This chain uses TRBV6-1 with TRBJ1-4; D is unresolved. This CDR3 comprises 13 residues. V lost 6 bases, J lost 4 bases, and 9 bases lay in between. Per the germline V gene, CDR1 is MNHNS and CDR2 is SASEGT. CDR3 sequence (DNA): TGTGCCAGCAGAGGCGGGGATAATGAAAAACTGTTTTTT. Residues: CASRGGDNEKLFF.

This CDR3 is CASSSLGGNYGYTF. In DNA form, the CDR3 reads TGTGCCAGCAGCTCCTTGGGGGGTAACTATGGCTACACCTTC. The rearrangement uses TRBV11-2 and TRBJ1-2, with D possibly TRBD1 on 5 matching bases. The germline V and J ends were trimmed by 4 bases and 1 base, with 10 bases remaining between them. In germline, CDR1 is SGHAT, CDR2 FQNNGV. CDR3 size: 14 residues.

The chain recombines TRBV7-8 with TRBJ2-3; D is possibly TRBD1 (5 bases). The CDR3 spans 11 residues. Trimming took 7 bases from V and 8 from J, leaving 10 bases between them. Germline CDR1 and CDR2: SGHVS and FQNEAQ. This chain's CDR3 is CASKGIGTQYF. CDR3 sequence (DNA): TGTGCCAGCAAGGGGATTGGTACGCAGTATTTT.

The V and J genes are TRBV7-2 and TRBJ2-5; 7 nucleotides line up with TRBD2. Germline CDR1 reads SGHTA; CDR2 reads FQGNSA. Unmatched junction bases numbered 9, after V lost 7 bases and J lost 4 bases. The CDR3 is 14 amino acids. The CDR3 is CASTYGGGTETQYF. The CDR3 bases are TGTGCCAGCACCTATGGGGGGGGAACAGAGACCCAGTACTTC.

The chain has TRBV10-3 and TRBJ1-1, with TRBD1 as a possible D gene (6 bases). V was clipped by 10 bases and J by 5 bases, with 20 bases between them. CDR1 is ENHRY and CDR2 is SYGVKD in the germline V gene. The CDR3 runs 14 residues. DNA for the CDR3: TGTGCCACCACATTGTCGCAGGGGCGGACTGAAGCTTTCTTT. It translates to CATTLSQGRTEAFF.

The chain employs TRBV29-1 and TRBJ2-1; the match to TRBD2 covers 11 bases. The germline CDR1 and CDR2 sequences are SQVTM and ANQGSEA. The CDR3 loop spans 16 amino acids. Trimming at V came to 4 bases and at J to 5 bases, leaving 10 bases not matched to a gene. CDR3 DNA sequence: TGCAGCGTTGTGCTTAGCGGGGGGGCCCACGACAATGAGCAGTTCTTC. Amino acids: CSVVLSGGAHDNEQFF.